Below are 24 T cell receptor beta chains sequenced from a single sample in a study of blood T cells in healthy people across ages. Primers used in a second PCR of about 6 to 11 cycles were a sample-barcoded 5' primer and a J-beta primer mix. TCRdb reanalysed the 5' RACE reads using MiXCR and keeps one entry per CDR3 protein. The data show roughly 800,000 distinct CDR3 sequences, roughly 50% seen once. The specimen was blood. All receptors come from a man aged 30 to 45 in good health.

This clonotype was counted between two and nine times. The chain couples TRBV28 to TRBJ1-1, with D unresolved. The CDR3 is 14 residues long. Trimming cost V 1 base and J 1 base, with 7 bases left between them. CDR1 is MDHEN and CDR2 is SYDVKM in the germline V gene. The CDR3 DNA reads TGTGCCAGCAGTTTATCCGGGCGGAACACTGAAGCTTTCTTT. Its translation is CASSLSGRNTEAFF.

This clonotype has just one count. The chain recombines TRBV5-1 with TRBJ2-1, with D uncertain. This CDR3 region has 14 residues. The V and J ends lost 2 bases and 2 bases respectively, with 8 bases between them. Germline CDR1 is SGHRS and CDR2 is YFSETQ. CDR3 nucleotides: TGCGCCAGCAGCTTCATGGGTCCCTACAATGAGCAGTTCTTC. Translated, it gives CASSFMGPYNEQFF.

This clonotype turned up a few times. The V call is TRBV29-1, the J call TRBJ2-6, with D maybe TRBD1 (8 bases). The CDR3 is made up of 18 amino acids. V was trimmed by 6 bases and J by 2 bases, leaving 23 bases between them. Germline V gives CDR1 SQVTM, CDR2 ANQGSEA. The CDR3 bases are TGCAGCGTCGGACTAGGACAGGGACCGTCGACTGGGGCCAACGTCCTGACTTTC. It translates to CSVGLGQGPSTGANVLTF.

This clonotype was found a few times. The gene calls are TRBV9 and TRBJ1-2; 8 nucleotides match TRBD1. There are 17 residues in the CDR3. The ends lost 4 bases at V and 0 bases at J; junction bases unmatched: 11. Germline V gene data show CDR1 as SGDLS and CDR2 as YYNGEE. DNA for the CDR3: TGTGCCAGCAGCCCCGGACAGGGTCTGCGAGCTAACTATGGCTACACCTTC. It is translated as CASSPGQGLRANYGYTF.

This clonotype showed up just a few times. The V and J genes are TRBV12-3 or TRBV12-4 and TRBJ2-7, with 9 bases aligning to TRBD2. V was clipped by 6 bases and J by 5 bases; unmatched bases: 11. The CDR3 contains 15 residues. This chain's CDR3 is CASRATAGGFHEQYF. The CDR3 nucleotides are TGTGCCAGCAGAGCTACAGCGGGAGGCTTCCACGAGCAGTACTTC.

V is TRBV20-1 and J is TRBJ2-5; 15 positions match TRBD2. J lost 9 bases, V lost 2 bases, and 10 bases had no gene match. The germline CDR1 and CDR2 sequences are DFQATT and SNEGSKA (reference sequence). The CDR3 consists of 16 residues. The CDR3: CSARRGTSGGKEAQYF. In nucleotides, the CDR3 is TGCAGTGCTAGAAGAGGGACTAGCGGGGGGAAGGAGGCCCAGTACTTC.

The chain carries TRBV11-2 and TRBJ2-7, with 8 bases identical to TRBD2. The tail of the sequence fits TRBJ2-4 better, so the J call may be wrong. CDR3 length: 15 amino acids. The germline gives CDR1 SGHAT, CDR2 FQNNGV. CDR3 amino acids: CASSPRTSQRDIQYF. The CDR3 nucleotides read TGTGCCAGCAGTCCCAGGACTAGCCAGAGGGACATTCAGTACTTC.

V is TRBV13 and J is TRBJ2-1; D is ambiguous. V dropped 1 base and J dropped 0 bases, with 7 bases sitting between them. The CDR3 has 15 residues. Germline V gene lookup returns CDR1 PRHDT and CDR2 FYEKMQ (reference sequence). The CDR3 DNA is TGTGCCAGCAGCTTAGACCGGTTCTCCTACAATGAGCAGTTCTTC. Protein product: CASSLDRFSYNEQFF.

Concerning this clonotype itself: Its ends do not fully match the called genes, so a read error is possible. CDR3 nucleotides: TGCAGCATTGAGACTAGCGGGAGAGATACGCAGTATTTT. As protein: CSIETSGRDTQYF. This chain joins TRBV29-1 and TRBJ2-3, with TRBD2 identical over 12 bases. The CDR3 extends over 13 amino acids. Germline V CDR1 and CDR2: SQVTM, ANQGSEA.

This chain uses TRBV5-1 with TRBJ1-2; 10 bases agree with TRBD1. The CDR3 sequence is 18 residues long. V dropped 2 bases and J dropped 4; count of bases not matched to a gene: 14. The V gene's germline CDR1 is SGHRS and CDR2 YFSETQ. The CDR3 nucleotides are TGCGCCAGCAGCTTCCATCGGGACAGGGGTACAATCCGCTATGGCTACACCTTC. As protein: CASSFHRDRGTIRYGYTF.

J is TRBJ2-7 and V is TRBV20-1; 8 bases are shared with TRBD2. Germline V CDR1 and CDR2: DFQATT, SNEGSKA (reference sequence). The CDR3 extends over 17 amino acids. V lost 0 bases and J lost 2; bases outside the gene matches: 12. CDR3 sequence reads: CSARDRYSGTRAYEQYF. DNA for the CDR3: TGCAGTGCTAGAGATCGGTATTCCGGGACTAGGGCCTACGAGCAGTACTTC.

The chain is built from TRBV20-1 and TRBJ1-2; the D is unclear. V was cut by 0 bases and J by 3 bases, with 5 bases left in between. Germline CDR1 DFQATT, CDR2 SNEGSKA (reference sequence). The CDR3 sequence is 12 residues long. CDR3 residues: CSARDVYYGYTF. The CDR3 DNA reads as TGCAGTGCTAGAGATGTCTACTATGGCTACACCTTC.

This clonotype was counted a few times. The chain uses TRBV6-5 and TRBJ1-2; tentatively, D is TRBD1 (5 bases). CDR1 and CDR2 (germline): MNHEY, SVGAGI. Between the trimmed V and J ends, which lost 2 bases and 8 bases, there was a span of 18 bases. There are 15 residues in the CDR3. Here the CDR3 reads CASSYERGDQRGYTF. The CDR3 DNA reads as TGTGCCAGCAGTTACGAGAGGGGCGATCAGAGGGGCTACACCTTC.

This clonotype was picked up a small number of times. This chain joins TRBV29-1 and TRBJ2-1; D might be TRBD2 (6 bases). Trimming took 7 bases from V and 11 from J, leaving 21 bases between them. This CDR3 is built from 13 residues. The germline V gene has CDR1 SQVTM and CDR2 ANQGSEA. The CDR3, as DNA: TGCAGCGCTAGGGAGAACCTCGGGAGCCAGCAGTTCTTC. It specifies CSARENLGSQQFF.

The CDR3 coding sequence is TGTGCCAGCAGCCCCCAGTCCGAAAACAATGAGCAGTTCTTC. It translates to CASSPQSENNEQFF. The gene calls are TRBV7-2 and TRBJ2-1; D not resolved. V lost 5 bases and J lost 5, with 13 bases in between. Germline V gene lookup returns CDR1 SGHTA and CDR2 FQGNSA. The CDR3 contains 14 residues.

V is TRBV12-3 or TRBV12-4 and J is TRBJ1-2, with D perhaps matching TRBD1 (5 bases). The CDR3 is 13 residues long. V lost 8 bases, J lost 3 bases, and 13 bases lay in between. The CDR3 spells CASDFLGDYGYTF. As DNA, the CDR3 is TGTGCCAGCGACTTCCTAGGGGACTATGGCTACACCTTC.

The rearrangement links TRBV5-1 to TRBJ2-5, with D tentatively TRBD2 (5 bases). The V end lost 4 bases, the J end lost 3 bases, and 10 bases lay between the germline ends. In germline, CDR1 is SGHRS, CDR2 YFSETQ. This CDR3 region has 13 residues. The CDR3 region has the DNA TGCGCCAGCAGCCTGGACTGGAAAGAGACCCAGTACTTC. Translating it yields CASSLDWKETQYF.

The gene calls are TRBV5-1 and TRBJ2-7; D could derive from TRBD1 or TRBD2 (5 bases each). CDR1 and CDR2 from the germline V gene are SGHRS and YFSETQ. This CDR3 has 16 amino acids. Trimming stripped 0 bases from V and 3 bases from J, with 16 bases between. CDR3 in amino acids: CASSLGFGTTIYEQYF. The DNA of the CDR3 is TGCGCCAGCAGCTTGGGGTTCGGGACGACGATCTACGAGCAGTACTTC.

This clonotype has just one count. The CDR3 nucleotides are TGTGCCAGCAGTCTCTTAGCGGGACAGAGCACAGATACGCAGTATTTT. Translation gives CASSLLAGQSTDTQYF. The V gene is TRBV27, the J gene TRBJ2-3; D is possibly TRBD2 (8 bases). CDR1 and CDR2 (germline): MNHEY, SMNVEV (reference sequence). V shed 5 bases and J shed 0 bases, with 15 bases lying between them. The CDR3 spans 16 residues.

V and J are TRBV7-2 and TRBJ2-2; D unclear. The germline V and J ends were trimmed by 5 bases and 2 bases, with 9 bases remaining between them. There are 14 residues in the CDR3. Germline CDR1 reads SGHTA; CDR2 reads FQGNSA. This chain's CDR3 is CASSPDPNTGELFF. The CDR3 nucleotides are TGTGCCAGCAGCCCCGACCCAAACACCGGGGAGCTGTTTTTT.

The CDR3 DNA reads as TGTGCCAGCAGCTTGGGACAGATAAATGGCTACACCTTC. Protein product: CASSLGQINGYTF. V is TRBV7-2 and J is TRBJ1-2; 7 bases line up with TRBD1. The CDR3 covers 13 residues. Germline CDR1 reads SGHTA; CDR2 reads FQGNSA. The V and J ends lost 3 bases and 6 bases, in that order; junction bases with no gene match: 4.

Regarding this clonotype: Being one base from a much bigger clone, this may be a read error. V and J are TRBV9 and TRBJ2-6; D call uncertain. The CDR3 covers 19 residues. CDR1 and CDR2 from the germline V gene are SGDLS and YYNGEE. This CDR3 reads CVSSVSRSPSFSGANVLTF. The CDR3 nucleotides are TGTGTCAGCAGCGTCTCGCGGAGCCCCAGCTTCTCTGGGGCCAACGTCCTGACTTTC.

This clonotype has ten or more counts. The V call is TRBV6-6, the J call TRBJ2-1; no definite D call. The CDR3 length is 10 residues. Looked up from germline, CDR1 is MNHNY and CDR2 is SVGAGI (reference sequence). Trimming removed 2 bases at V and 7 bases at J, with 0 bases between. DNA of the CDR3: TGTGCCAGCAGTTACAATGAGCAGTTCTTC. This codes for CASSYNEQFF.

To note about this clonotype: The junction departs from germline at one end; a sequencing error may be responsible. V gene TRBV29-1 combines with J gene TRBJ2-5; 8 positions agree with TRBD2. The germline V gene has CDR1 SQVTM and CDR2 ANQGSEA. CDR3 length: 13 amino acids. The CDR3 protein is CSAEESGGETQYF. The CDR3 region has the DNA TGCAGCGCTGAAGAGTCGGGAGGGGAGACCCAGTACTTC.